This section outlines one TCR beta chain sequence together with its context. Its antigen remains unidentified. This record comes from a study of shared clonotypes between healthy human individuals. Study observations and caveats: What naive subsets generally showed was a larger estimated richness than memory subsets showed. Among non-shared clonotypes, generation probabilities were lower than among those shared by all four donors.

Free of recent acute infections or vaccinations, the donors were healthy HIV-negative adults. The data were produced by immunoSEQ multiplex PCR, yet TCRdb's version contains in-frame clones alone and is incomplete. Of 2 million to 2.5 million clones in the sample, approximately 96% were seen once. V lost 2 bases and J lost 8; bases outside the gene matches: 7. The CDR3 is 15 amino acids. Looked up from germline, CDR1 is WNHNN and CDR2 is SYGVQD (reference sequence). Source material: naive CD4+ T cells sorted from blood. The subset: CD45RA+ positively selected. This rearrangement joins TRBV10-1 to TRBJ2-1; TRBD2 matches 9 bases. The clonotype comes from a man between 18 and 35 years old in good health. In DNA, the CDR3 is TGCGCCAGCAGTGAGAGCGCTAGCGGGATCGATGAGCAGTTCTTC. It codes for CASSESASGIDEQFF.